The 8 T cell receptor beta chains below were found in one sample sequenced in a study of technical replicates of blood from a few donors. Clones were read by immunoSEQ multiplex PCR, and TCRdb kept only the in-frame ones, dropping some. The data show about 62,000 clones, roughly 90% seen once. The material sequenced was PBMCs. The source of these receptors is a human donor in good health. Some clones in this sample may be carry-over from other donors' samples.

This clone appeared a single time. V and J are TRBV19 and TRBJ1-4, with D possibly being TRBD1 (6 bases). V was clipped by 5 bases and J by 8 bases, with 18 bases between them. CDR1 is LNHDA and CDR2 is SQIVND in the germline V gene (reference sequence). The CDR3 has 15 residues. The CDR3: CASSSTHRVGEKLFF. The DNA of the CDR3 is TGTGCCAGTAGTTCGACCCACAGGGTTGGAGAAAAACTGTTTTTT. Based on the CDR3 plus reference TRBV19 and TRBJ1-4, the full variable domain is DGGITQSPKYLFRKEGQNVTLSCEQNLNHDAMYWYRQDPGQGLRLIYYSQIVNDFQKGDIAEGYSVSREKKESFPLTVTSAQKNPTAFYLCASSSTHRVGEKLFFGSGTQLSVL.

This chain uses TRBV11-2 with TRBJ2-3, with 9 bases matching TRBD1. With V trimmed by 5 bases and J by 4 bases, 10 bases remained unmatched. CDR1 and CDR2 from the germline V gene are SGHAT and FQNNGV. This CDR3 spans 16 amino acids. CDR3 in amino acids: CASSLLRTGVADTQYF. Here the CDR3 DNA reads TGTGCCAGCAGCCTCCTAAGGACAGGGGTAGCAGATACGCAGTATTTT.

The chain couples TRBV6-5 to TRBJ1-1; D call uncertain. Germline V gene sequence: CDR1 MNHEY, CDR2 SVGAGI. The CDR3 consists of 15 residues. The V end lost 5 bases, the J end lost 1 base, and 14 bases lay between the germline ends. The chain's CDR3 is CASSRTAGPNTEAFF. CDR3 in DNA: TGTGCCAGCAGTCGCACCGCGGGCCCGAACACTGAAGCTTTCTTT.

The CDR3 loop reads CASSLIGALSTDTQYF. The CDR3, as DNA: TGTGCCAGCAGCTTAATTGGGGCCCTTAGCACAGATACGCAGTATTTT. The gene calls are TRBV7-3 and TRBJ2-3, with D tentatively TRBD1 (5 bases). The germline V and J ends were trimmed by 1 base and 0 bases, with 11 bases remaining between them. In germline, CDR1 is SGHTA, CDR2 FQGTGA. This CDR3 contains 16 residues.

CDR3 bases: TGTGCCAGCAGTGGCCGGGGGGCTGGGGCCAACGTCCTGACTTTC. It yields the protein CASSGRGAGANVLTF. The chain links TRBV6-5 to TRBJ2-6; 7 positions match TRBD2. Germline CDR1 reads MNHEY; CDR2 reads SVGAGI. V shed 5 bases and J 2 bases; nucleotides not matched to a gene: 3. The CDR3 is 15 amino acids.

CDR3 in DNA: TGTGCCAGCAGCCTGGACAGAAGCACAGATACGCAGTATTTT. It specifies CASSLDRSTDTQYF. The gene calls are TRBV7-2 and TRBJ2-3; tentatively, D is TRBD1 (6 bases). The CDR3 has 14 amino acids. Trimming took off 5 bases at V and 0 bases at J, with 9 bases between the two ends. Germline V CDR1 and CDR2: SGHTA, FQGNSA.

J is TRBJ2-1 and V is TRBV4-2, with D possibly being TRBD2 (6 bases). The CDR3 is made up of 14 amino acids. V was trimmed by 8 bases and J by 0 bases, leaving 11 bases between them. Germline CDR1 reads LGHNA; CDR2 reads YNFKEQ. The CDR3 DNA follows: TGTGCCAGCTGGCCCGGGGGCTCCTACAATGAGCAGTTCTTC. It yields the protein CASWPGGSYNEQFF.

This rearrangement joins TRBV7-3 to TRBJ2-1, with D possibly matching TRBD2 (5 bases). Trimming left V 5 bases short and J 1 base short, with 12 bases between. Germline V gene data show CDR1 as SGHTA and CDR2 as FQGTGA. This CDR3 has 15 residues. The CDR3 sequence is CASSPTRGSYNEQFF. In DNA, the CDR3 is TGTGCCAGCAGCCCAACACGCGGGTCCTACAATGAGCAGTTCTTC.